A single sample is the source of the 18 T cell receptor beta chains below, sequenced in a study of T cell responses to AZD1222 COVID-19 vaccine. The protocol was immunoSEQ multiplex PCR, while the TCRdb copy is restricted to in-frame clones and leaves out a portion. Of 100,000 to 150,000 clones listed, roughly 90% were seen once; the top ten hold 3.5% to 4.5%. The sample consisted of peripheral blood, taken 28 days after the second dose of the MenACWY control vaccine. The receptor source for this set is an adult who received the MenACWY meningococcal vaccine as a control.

The CDR3 protein is CASSLSTGDGTEAFF. CDR3 coding DNA: TGCGCCAGCAGCTTGTCGACAGGGGATGGGACTGAAGCTTTCTTT. The chain combines TRBV5-1 with TRBJ1-1; 8 nucleotides align to TRBD1. V lost 1 base, J lost 5 bases, and 7 bases stayed unmatched. Germline loops: CDR1 SGHRS, CDR2 YFSETQ. CDR3 length: 15 residues.

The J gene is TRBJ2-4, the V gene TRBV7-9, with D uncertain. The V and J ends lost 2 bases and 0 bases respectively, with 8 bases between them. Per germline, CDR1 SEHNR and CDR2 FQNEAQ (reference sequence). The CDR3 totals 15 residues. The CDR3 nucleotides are TGTGCCAGCAGCTTACACAGTCTAGCCAAAAACATTCAGTACTTC. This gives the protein CASSLHSLAKNIQYF.

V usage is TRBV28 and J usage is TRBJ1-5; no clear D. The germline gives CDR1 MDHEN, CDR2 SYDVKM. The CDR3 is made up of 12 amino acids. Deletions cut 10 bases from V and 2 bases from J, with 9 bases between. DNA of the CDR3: TGTGCCATTTTCGGGGGCAATCAGCCCCAGCATTTT. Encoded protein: CAIFGGNQPQHF.

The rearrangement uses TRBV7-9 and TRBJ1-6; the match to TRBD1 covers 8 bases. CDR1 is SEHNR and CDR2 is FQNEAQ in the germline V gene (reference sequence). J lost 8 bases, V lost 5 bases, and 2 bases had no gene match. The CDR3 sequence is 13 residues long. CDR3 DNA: TGTGCCAGCAGCGTGGGACAGGATTCACCCCTCCACTTT. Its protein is CASSVGQDSPLHF.

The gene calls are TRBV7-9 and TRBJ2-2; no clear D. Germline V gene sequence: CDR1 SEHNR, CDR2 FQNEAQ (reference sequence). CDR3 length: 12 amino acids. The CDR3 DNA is TGTGCGGTCCCGAGGAACACCGGGGAGCTGTTTTTT. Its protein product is CAVPRNTGELFF.

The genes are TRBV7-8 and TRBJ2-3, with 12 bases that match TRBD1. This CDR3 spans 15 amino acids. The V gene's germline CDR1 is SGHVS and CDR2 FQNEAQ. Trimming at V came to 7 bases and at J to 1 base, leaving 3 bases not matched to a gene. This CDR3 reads CASKGDRGRTDTQYF. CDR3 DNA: TGTGCCAGCAAGGGGGACAGGGGGCGCACAGATACGCAGTATTTT.

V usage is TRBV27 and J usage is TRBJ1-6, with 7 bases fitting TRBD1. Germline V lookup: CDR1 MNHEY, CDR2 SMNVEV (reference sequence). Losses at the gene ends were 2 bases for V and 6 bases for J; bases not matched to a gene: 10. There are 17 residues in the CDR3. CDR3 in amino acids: CASSLIPSRGSNSPLHF. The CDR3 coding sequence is TGTGCCAGCAGTTTAATCCCCTCCAGGGGGTCTAATTCACCCCTCCACTTT.

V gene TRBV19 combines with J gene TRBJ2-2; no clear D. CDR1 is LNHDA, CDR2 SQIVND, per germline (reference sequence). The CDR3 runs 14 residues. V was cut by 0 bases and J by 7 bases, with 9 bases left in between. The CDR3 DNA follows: TGTGCCAGTAGTATAGATCATCGAGTCGGGGAGCTGTTTTTT. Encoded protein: CASSIDHRVGELFF.

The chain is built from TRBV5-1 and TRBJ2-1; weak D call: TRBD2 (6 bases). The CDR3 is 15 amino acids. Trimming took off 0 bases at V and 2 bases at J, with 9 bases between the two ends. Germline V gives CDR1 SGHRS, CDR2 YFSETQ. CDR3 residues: CASSLGGVTYNEQFF. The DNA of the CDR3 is TGCGCCAGCAGCTTGGGGGGGGTCACCTACAATGAGCAGTTCTTC.

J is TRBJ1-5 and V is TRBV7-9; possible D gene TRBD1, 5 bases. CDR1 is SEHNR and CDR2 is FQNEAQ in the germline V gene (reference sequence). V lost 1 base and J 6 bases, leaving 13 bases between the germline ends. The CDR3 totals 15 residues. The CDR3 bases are TGTGCCAGCAGCTTAGGGGGCGACTTAACTCAGCCCCAGCATTTT. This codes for CASSLGGDLTQPQHF.

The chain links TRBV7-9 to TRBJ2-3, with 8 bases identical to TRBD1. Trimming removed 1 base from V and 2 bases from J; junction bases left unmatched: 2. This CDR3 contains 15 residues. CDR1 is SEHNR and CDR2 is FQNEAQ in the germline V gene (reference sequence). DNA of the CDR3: TGTGCCAGCAGCTTAGGGACAGGGATCACAGATACGCAGTATTTT. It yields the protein CASSLGTGITDTQYF.

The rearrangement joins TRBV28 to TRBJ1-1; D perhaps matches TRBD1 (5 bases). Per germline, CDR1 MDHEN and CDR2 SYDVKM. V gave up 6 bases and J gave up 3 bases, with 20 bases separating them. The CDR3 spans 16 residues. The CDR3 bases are TGTGCCAGCAGACCTAGGATCAGGGATATGTACACTGAAGCTTTCTTT. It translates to CASRPRIRDMYTEAFF.

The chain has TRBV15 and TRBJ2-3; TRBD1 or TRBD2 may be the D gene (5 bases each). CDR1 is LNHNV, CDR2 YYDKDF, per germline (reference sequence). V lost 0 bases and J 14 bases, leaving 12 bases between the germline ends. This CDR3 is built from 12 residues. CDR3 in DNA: TGTGCCACCAGCAGAGATAGGGACCGACGGTATTTT. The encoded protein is CATSRDRDRRYF.

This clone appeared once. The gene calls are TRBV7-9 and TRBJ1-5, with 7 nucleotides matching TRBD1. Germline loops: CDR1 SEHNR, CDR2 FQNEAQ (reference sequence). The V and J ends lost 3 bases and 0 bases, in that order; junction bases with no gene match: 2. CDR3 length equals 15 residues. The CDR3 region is CASSLTGLSNQPQHF. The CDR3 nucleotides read TGTGCCAGCAGCTTGACAGGGCTTAGCAATCAGCCCCAGCATTTT. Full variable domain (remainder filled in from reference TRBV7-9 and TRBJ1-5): DTGVSQNPRHKITKRGQNVTFRCDPISEHNRLYWYRQTLGQGPEFLTYFQNEAQLEKSRLLSDRFSAERPKGSFSTLEIQRTEQGDSAMYLCASSLTGLSNQPQHFGDGTRLSIL.

CDR3 amino acids: CASSLGGVAYGYTF. In DNA, the CDR3 is TGTGCCAGCAGCTTAGGAGGGGTTGCTTATGGCTACACCTTC. V is TRBV11-2 and J is TRBJ1-2; D is possibly TRBD1 (5 bases). V lost 1 base, J lost 5 bases, and 11 bases lay in between. Germline V gene lookup returns CDR1 SGHAT and CDR2 FQNNGV. The length of the CDR3 is 14 residues.

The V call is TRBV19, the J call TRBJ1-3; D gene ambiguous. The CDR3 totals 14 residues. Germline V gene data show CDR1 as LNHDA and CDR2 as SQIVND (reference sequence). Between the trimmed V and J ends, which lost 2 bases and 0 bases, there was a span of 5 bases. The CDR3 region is CASSILFSGNTIYF. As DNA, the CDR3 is TGTGCCAGTAGTATATTGTTCTCTGGAAACACCATATATTTT.

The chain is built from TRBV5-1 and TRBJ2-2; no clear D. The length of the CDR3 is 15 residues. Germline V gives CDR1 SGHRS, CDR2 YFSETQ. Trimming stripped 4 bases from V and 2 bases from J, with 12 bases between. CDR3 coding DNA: TGCGCCAGCAGCCGCTGGACCGATAACACCGGGGAGCTGTTTTTT. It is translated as CASSRWTDNTGELFF.

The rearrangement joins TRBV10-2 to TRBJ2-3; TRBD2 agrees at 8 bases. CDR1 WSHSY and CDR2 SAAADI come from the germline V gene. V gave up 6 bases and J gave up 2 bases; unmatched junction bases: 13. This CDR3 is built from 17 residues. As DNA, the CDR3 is TGCGCCAGCAGCGATGGATCCGGGACTAGATACACAGATACGCAGTATTTT. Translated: CASSDGSGTRYTDTQYF.